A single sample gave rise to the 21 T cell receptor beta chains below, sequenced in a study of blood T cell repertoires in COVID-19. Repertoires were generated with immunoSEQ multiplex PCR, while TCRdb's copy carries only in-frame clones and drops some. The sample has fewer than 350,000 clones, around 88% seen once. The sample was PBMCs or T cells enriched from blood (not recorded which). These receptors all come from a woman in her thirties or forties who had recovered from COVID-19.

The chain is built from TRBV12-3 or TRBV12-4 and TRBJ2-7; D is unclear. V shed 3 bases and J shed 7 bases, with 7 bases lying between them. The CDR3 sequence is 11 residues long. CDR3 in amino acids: CASSFMEEQYF. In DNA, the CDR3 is TGTGCCAGCAGTTTTATGGAGGAGCAGTACTTC.

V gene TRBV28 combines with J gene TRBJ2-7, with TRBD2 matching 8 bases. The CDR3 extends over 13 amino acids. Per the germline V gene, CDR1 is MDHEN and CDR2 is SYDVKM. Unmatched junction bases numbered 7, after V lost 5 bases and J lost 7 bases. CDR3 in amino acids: CASSLGLAREQYF. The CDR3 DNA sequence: TGTGCCAGCAGTCTAGGACTAGCTCGAGAGCAGTACTTC.

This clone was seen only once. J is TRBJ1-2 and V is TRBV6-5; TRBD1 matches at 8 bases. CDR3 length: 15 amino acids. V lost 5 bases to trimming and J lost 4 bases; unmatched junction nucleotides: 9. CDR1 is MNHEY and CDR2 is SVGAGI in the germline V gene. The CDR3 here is CASSTQGAQVYGYTF. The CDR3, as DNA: TGTGCCAGCAGTACCCAGGGGGCGCAGGTCTATGGCTACACCTTC.

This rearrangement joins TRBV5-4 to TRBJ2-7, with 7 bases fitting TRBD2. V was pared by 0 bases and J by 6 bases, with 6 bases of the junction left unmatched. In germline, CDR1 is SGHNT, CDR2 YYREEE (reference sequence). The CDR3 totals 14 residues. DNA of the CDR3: TGTGCCAGCAGCTTGGGTGGACTAGACGGCGAGCAGTACTTC. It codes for CASSLGGLDGEQYF.

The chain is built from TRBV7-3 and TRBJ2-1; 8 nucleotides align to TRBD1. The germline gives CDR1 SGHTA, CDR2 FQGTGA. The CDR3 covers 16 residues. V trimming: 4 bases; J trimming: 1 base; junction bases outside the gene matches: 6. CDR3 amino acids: CASSSDRGRSYNEQFF. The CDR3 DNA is TGTGCCAGCAGCTCAGACAGGGGTAGGTCCTACAATGAGCAGTTCTTC. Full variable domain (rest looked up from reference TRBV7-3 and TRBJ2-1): GAGVSQTPSNKVTEKGKYVELRCDPISGHTALYWYRQSLGQGPEFLIYFQGTGAADDSGLPNDRFFAVRPEGSVSTLKIQRTERGDSAVYLCASSSDRGRSYNEQFFGPGTRLTVL.

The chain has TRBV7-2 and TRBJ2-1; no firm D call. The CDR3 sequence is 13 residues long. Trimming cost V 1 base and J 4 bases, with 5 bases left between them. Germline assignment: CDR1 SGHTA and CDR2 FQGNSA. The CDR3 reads CASSLELYNEQFF. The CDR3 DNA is TGTGCCAGCAGCTTAGAACTATACAATGAGCAGTTCTTC.

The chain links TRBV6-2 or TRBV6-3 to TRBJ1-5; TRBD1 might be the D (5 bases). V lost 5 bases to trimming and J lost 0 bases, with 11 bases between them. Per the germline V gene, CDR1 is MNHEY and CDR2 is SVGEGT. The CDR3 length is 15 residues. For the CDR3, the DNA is TGTGCCAGCAGTCAAAGACAGATTAGCAATCAGCCCCAGCATTTT. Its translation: CASSQRQISNQPQHF.

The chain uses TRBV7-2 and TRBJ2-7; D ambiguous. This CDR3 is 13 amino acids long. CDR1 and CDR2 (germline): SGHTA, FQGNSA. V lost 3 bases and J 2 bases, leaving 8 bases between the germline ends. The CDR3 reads CASSFADTYEQYF. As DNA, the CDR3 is TGTGCCAGCAGCTTTGCAGATACCTACGAGCAGTACTTC. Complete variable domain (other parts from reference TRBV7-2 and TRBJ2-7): GAGVSQSPSNKVTEKGKDVELRCDPISGHTALYWYRQSLGQGLEFLIYFQGNSAPDKSGLPSDRFSAERTGGSVSTLTIQRTQQEDSAVYLCASSFADTYEQYFGPGTRLTVT.

This CDR3 reads CASSDSGISGNTIYF. CDR3 bases: TGTGCCAGCAGTGACTCCGGGATCTCTGGAAACACCATATATTTT. The chain is built from TRBV25-1 and TRBJ1-3; D is unclear. The V end lost 3 bases, the J end lost 0 bases, and 9 bases lay between the germline ends. The V gene's germline CDR1 is MGHDK and CDR2 SYGVNS. The CDR3 loop spans 15 amino acids.

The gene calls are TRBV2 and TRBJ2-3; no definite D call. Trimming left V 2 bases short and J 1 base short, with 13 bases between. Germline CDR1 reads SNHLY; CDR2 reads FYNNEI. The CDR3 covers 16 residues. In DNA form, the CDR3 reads TGTGCCAGCAGTGAAAGCGTTTCGTGGGGCACAGATACGCAGTATTTT. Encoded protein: CASSESVSWGTDTQYF.

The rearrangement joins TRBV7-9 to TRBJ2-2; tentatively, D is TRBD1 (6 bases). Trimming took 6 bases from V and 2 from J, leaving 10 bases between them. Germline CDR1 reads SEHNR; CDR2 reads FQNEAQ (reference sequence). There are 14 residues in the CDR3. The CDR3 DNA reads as TGTGCCAGCAGTACAGGGATAAACACCGGGGAGCTGTTTTTT. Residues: CASSTGINTGELFF.

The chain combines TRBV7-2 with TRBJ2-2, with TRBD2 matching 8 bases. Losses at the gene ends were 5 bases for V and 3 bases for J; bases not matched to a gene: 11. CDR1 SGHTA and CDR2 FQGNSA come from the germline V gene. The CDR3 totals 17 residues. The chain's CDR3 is CASSTPGGLGDTGELFF. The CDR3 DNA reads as TGTGCCAGCAGCACCCCGGGAGGGCTGGGGGACACCGGGGAGCTGTTTTTT.

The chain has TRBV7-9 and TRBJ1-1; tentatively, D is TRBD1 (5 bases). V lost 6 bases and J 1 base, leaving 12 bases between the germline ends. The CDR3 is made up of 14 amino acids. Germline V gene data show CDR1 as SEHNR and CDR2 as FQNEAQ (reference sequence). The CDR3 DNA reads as TGTGCCAGCAGTTCGGGGGGTTCGAACACTGAAGCTTTCTTT. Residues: CASSSGGSNTEAFF.

CDR3 protein: CASSFTGNYGYTF. The DNA for the CDR3 is TGTGCCAGCAGTTTTACAGGGAACTATGGCTACACCTTC. The J gene is TRBJ1-2, the V gene TRBV28; D might be TRBD1 (6 bases). The CDR3 has 13 residues. Germline assignment: CDR1 MDHEN and CDR2 SYDVKM. Trimming took 3 bases from V and 2 from J, leaving 7 bases between them.

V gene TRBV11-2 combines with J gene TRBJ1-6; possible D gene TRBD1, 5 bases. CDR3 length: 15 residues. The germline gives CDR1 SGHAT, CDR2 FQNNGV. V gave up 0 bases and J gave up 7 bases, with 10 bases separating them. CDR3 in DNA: TGTGCCAGCAGCTTAGATGGGGGGACCAATTCACCCCTCCACTTT. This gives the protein CASSLDGGTNSPLHF.

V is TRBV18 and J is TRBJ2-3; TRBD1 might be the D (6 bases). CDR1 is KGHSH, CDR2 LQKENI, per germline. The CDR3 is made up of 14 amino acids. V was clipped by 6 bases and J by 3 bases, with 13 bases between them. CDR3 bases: TGTGCCAGCTCCCGGACAGTTTTTACAGATACGCAGTATTTT. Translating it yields CASSRTVFTDTQYF.

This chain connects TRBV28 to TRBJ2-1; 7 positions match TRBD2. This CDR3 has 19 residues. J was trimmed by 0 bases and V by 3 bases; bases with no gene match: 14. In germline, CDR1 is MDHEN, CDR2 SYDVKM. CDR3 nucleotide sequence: TGTGCCAGCAGTTTTTTGCCCCTCACTAGCGCCAACTCCTACAATGAGCAGTTCTTC. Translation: CASSFLPLTSANSYNEQFF.

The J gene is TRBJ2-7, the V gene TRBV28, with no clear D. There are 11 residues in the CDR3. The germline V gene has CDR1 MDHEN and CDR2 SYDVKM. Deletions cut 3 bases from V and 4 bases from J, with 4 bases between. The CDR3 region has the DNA TGTGCCAGCAGTTTTTTATACGAGCAGTACTTC. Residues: CASSFLYEQYF.

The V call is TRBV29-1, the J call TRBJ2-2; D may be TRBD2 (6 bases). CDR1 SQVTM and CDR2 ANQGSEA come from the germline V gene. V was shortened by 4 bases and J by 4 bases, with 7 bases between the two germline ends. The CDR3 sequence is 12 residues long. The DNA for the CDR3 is TGCAGCGTTGTGGGGGGCACCGGGGAGCTGTTTTTT. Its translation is CSVVGGTGELFF.

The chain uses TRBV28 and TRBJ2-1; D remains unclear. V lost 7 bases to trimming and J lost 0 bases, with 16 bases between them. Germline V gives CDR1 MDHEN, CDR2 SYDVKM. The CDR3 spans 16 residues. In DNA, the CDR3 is TGTGCCAGCACCCAGACCGGGTTCAGCTCCTACAATGAGCAGTTCTTC. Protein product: CASTQTGFSSYNEQFF. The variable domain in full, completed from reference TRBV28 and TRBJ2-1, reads DVKVTQSSRYLVKRTGEKVFLECVQDMDHENMFWYRQDPGLGLRLIYFSYDVKMKEKGDIPEGYSVSREKKERFSLILESASTNQTSMYLCASTQTGFSSYNEQFFGPGTRLTVL.

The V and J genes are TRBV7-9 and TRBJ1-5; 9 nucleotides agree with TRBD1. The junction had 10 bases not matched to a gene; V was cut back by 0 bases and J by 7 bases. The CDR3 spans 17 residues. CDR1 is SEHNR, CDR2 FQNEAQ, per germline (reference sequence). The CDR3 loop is CASSLARGTGRGQPQHF. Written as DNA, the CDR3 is TGTGCCAGCAGCTTAGCGCGGGGGACAGGGAGGGGGCAGCCCCAGCATTTT.